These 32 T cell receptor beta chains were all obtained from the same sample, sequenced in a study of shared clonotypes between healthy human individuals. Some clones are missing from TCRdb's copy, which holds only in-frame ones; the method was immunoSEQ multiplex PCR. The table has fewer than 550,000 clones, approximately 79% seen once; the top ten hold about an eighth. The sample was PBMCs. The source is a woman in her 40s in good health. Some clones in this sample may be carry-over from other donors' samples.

CDR3 DNA: TGTGCCAGTAGTCACTCTAGCGGGAGGCAGTACTTC. Amino acids: CASSHSSGRQYF. The J gene is TRBJ2-7, the V gene TRBV19; TRBD2 matches at 10 bases. The CDR3 loop spans 12 amino acids. V was clipped by 5 bases and J by 9 bases; unmatched bases: 4. Germline V gene lookup returns CDR1 LNHDA and CDR2 SQIVND (reference sequence).

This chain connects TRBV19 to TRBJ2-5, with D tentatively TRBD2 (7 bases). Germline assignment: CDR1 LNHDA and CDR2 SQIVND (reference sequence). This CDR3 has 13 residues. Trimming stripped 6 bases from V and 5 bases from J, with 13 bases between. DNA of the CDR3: TGTGCCAGTAGGGAGGGGGGGAGCGAGACCCAGTACTTC. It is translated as CASREGGSETQYF.

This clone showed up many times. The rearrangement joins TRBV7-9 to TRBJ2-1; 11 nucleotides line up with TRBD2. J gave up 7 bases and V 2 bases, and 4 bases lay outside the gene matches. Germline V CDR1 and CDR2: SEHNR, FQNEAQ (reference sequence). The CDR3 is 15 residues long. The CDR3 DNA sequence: TGTGCCAGCAGCTTAACGGCTAGCGGGAGGAATGAGCAGTTCTTC. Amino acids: CASSLTASGRNEQFF.

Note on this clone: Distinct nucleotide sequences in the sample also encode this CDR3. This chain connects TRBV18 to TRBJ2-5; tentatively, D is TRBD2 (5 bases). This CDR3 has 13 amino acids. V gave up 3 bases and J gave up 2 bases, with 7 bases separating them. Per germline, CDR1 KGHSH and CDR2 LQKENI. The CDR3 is CASSPLAQETQYF. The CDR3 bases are TGTGCCAGCTCACCCCTAGCTCAAGAGACCCAGTACTTC.

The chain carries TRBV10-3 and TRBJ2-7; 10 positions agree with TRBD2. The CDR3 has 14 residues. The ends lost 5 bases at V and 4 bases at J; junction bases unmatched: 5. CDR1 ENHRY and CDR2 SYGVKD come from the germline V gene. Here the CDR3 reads CAISRLAGGYEQYF. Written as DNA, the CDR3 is TGTGCCATCAGTCGACTAGCGGGTGGATACGAGCAGTACTTC.

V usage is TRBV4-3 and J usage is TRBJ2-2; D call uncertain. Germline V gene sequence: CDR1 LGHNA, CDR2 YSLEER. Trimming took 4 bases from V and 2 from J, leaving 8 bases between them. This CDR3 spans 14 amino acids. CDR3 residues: CASSPILNTGELFF. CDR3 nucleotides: TGCGCCAGCAGCCCAATTCTCAACACCGGGGAGCTGTTTTTT.

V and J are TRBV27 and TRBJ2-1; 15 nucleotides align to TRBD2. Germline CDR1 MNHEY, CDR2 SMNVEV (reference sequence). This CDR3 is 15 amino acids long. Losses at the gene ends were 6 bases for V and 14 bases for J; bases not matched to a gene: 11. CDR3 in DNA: TGTGCCAGCAGCACTGGGACTAGCGGGAGGTCCGTGAAGTTCTTC. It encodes CASSTGTSGRSVKFF.

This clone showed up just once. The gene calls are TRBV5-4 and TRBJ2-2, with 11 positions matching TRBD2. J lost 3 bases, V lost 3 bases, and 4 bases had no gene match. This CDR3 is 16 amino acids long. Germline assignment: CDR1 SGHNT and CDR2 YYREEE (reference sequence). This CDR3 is CASSSALAGDTGELFF. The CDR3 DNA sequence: TGTGCCAGCAGCTCGGCACTAGCGGGAGACACCGGGGAGCTGTTTTTT.

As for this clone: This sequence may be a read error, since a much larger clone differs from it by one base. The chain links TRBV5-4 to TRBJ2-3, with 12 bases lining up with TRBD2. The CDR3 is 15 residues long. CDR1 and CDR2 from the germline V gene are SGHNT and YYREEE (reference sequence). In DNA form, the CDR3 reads TGTGCCGGCAGCTATCTAGCGGGAGGGGCAGATACGCAGTATTTT. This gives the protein CAGSYLAGGADTQYF.

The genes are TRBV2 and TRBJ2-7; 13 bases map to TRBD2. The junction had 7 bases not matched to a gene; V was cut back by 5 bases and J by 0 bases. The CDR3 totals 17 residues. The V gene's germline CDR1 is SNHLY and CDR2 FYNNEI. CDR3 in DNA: TGTGCCAGCAGTAGACTAGCGGGAGGCCGAAGCTCCTACGAGCAGTACTTC. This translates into CASSRLAGGRSSYEQYF.

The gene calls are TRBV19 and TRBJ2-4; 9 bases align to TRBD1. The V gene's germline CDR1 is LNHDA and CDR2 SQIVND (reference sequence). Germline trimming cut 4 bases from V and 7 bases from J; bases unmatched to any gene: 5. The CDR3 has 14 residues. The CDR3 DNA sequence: TGTGCCAGTAGTACGGGACAGGGCGTGAACATTCAGTACTTC. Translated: CASSTGQGVNIQYF.

CDR3 DNA sequence: TGCAGCGTCCTGACCGCCAGGGGGGTAGCCGGGGAGCTGTTTTTT. This codes for CSVLTARGVAGELFF. This chain links TRBV29-1 with TRBJ2-2; maybe TRBD1 (7 bases). This CDR3 contains 15 residues. Trimming took off 6 bases at V and 6 bases at J, with 20 bases between the two ends. Per the germline V gene, CDR1 is SQVTM and CDR2 is ANQGSEA.

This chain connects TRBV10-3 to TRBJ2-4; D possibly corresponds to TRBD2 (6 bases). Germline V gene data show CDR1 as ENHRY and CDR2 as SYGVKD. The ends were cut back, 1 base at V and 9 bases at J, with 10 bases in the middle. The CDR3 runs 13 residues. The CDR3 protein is CAISEYKEGIQYF. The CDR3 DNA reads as TGTGCCATCAGTGAGTACAAGGAGGGCATTCAGTACTTC.

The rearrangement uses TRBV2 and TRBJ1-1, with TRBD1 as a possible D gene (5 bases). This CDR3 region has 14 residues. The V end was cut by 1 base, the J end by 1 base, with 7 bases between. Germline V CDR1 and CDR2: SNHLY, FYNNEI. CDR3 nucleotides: TGTGCCAGCAGTGAAGGGACAAGGAACACTGAAGCTTTCTTT. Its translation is CASSEGTRNTEAFF.

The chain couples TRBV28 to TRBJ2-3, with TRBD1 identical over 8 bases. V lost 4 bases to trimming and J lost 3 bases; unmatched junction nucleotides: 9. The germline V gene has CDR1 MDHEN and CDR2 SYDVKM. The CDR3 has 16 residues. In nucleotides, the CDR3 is TGTGCCAGCAGTTCCGCCGGACAGGGAGTGACAGATACGCAGTATTTT. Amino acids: CASSSAGQGVTDTQYF.

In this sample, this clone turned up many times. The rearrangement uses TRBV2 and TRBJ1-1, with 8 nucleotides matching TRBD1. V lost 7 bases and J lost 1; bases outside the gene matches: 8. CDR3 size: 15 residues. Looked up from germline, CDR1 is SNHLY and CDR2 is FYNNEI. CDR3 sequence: CASTGLGTGNTEAFF. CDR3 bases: TGTGCCAGCACCGGGTTGGGGACAGGGAACACTGAAGCTTTCTTT.

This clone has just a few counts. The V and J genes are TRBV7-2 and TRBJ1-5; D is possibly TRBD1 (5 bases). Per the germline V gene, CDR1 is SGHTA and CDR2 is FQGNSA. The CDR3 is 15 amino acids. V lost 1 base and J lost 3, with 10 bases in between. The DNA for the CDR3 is TGTGCCAGCAGCTTAGGCGGCGGGGCCAATCAGCCCCAGCATTTT. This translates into CASSLGGGANQPQHF.

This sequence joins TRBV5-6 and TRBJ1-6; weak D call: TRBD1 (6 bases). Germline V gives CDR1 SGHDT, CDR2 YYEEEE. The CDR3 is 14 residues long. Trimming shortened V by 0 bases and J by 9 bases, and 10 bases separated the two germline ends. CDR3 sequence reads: CASSLGGGSSPLHF. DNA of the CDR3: TGTGCCAGCAGCTTGGGCGGGGGCAGTTCACCCCTCCACTTT.

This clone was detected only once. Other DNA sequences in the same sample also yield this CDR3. The CDR3 nucleotides read TGCGCCAGCAGCTTGGGGCAGCCTTCCTACGAGCAGTACTTC. The encoded protein is CASSLGQPSYEQYF. The chain joins TRBV5-1 to TRBJ2-7, with no clear D. Germline lookup yields CDR1 SGHRS and CDR2 YFSETQ. This CDR3 contains 14 residues. Trimming removed 0 bases from V and 1 base from J, with 8 bases in between.

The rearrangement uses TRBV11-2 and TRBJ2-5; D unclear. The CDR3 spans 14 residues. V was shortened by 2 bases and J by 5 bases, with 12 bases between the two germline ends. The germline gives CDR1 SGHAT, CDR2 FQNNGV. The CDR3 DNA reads TGTGCCAGCAGCTTATCACTTGGGTACGAGACCCAGTACTTC. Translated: CASSLSLGYETQYF.

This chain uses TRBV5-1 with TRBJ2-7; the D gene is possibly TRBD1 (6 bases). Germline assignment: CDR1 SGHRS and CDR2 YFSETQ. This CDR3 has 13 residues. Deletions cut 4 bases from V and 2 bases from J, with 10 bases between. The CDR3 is CASSKGGAYEQYF. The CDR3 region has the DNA TGCGCCAGCAGCAAAGGGGGAGCCTACGAGCAGTACTTC. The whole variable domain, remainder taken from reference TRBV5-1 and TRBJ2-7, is KAGVTQTPRYLIKTRGQQVTLSCSPISGHRSVSWYQQTPGQGLQFLFEYFSETQRNKGNFPGRFSGRQFSNSRSEMNVSTLELGDSALYLCASSKGGAYEQYFGPGTRLTVT.

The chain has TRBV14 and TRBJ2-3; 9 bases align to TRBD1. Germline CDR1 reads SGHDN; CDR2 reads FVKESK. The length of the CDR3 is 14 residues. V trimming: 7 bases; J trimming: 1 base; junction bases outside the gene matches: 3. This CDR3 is CASNRDRGTDTQYF. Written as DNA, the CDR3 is TGTGCCAGCAACCGGGACAGGGGCACAGATACGCAGTATTTT.

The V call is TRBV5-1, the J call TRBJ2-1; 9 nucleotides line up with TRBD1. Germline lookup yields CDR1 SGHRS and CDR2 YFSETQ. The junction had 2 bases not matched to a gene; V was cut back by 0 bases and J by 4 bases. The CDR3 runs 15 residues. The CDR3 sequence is CASSLGGQGYNEQFF. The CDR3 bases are TGCGCCAGCAGCTTGGGGGGACAGGGTTACAATGAGCAGTTCTTC.

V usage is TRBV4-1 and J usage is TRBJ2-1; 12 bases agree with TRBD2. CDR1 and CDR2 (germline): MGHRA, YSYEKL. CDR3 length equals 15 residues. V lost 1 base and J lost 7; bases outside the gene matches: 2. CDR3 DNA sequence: TGCGCCAGCAGCCAAGGACTAGCGGGAGTTAATGAGCAGTTCTTC. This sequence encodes CASSQGLAGVNEQFF.

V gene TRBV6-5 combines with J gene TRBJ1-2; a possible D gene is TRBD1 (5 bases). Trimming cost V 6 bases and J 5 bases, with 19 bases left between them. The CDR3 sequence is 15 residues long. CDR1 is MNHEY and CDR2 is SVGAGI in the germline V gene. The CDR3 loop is CASSKGAGSWYGYTF. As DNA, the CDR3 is TGTGCCAGCAGCAAAGGGGCGGGATCGTGGTATGGCTACACCTTC.

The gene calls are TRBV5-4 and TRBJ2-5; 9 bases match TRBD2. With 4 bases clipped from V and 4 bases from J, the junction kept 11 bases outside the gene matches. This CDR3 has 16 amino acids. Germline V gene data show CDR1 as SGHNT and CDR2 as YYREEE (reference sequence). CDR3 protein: CASSPGWREGPETQYF. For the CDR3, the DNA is TGTGCCAGCAGCCCTGGCTGGCGGGAGGGCCCAGAGACCCAGTACTTC.

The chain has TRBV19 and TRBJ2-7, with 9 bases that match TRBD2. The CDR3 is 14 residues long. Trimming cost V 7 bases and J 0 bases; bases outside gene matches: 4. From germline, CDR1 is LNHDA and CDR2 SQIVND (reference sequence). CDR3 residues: CASKLAGVSYEQYF. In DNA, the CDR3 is TGTGCCAGTAAGTTAGCGGGAGTCTCCTACGAGCAGTACTTC.

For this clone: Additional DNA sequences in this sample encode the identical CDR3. CDR3 nucleotides: TGTGCCAGCTCGCCAGGGACAGAACTCTACGAGCAGTACTTC. Translated: CASSPGTELYEQYF. The V call is TRBV18, the J call TRBJ2-7; 7 positions match TRBD1. Germline CDR1 reads KGHSH; CDR2 reads LQKENI. Trimming removed 6 bases from V and 3 bases from J; junction bases left unmatched: 8. This CDR3 contains 14 residues. The full variable domain, its missing parts supplied by reference TRBV18 and TRBJ2-7, is NAGVMQNPRHLVRRRGQEARLRCSPMKGHSHVYWYRQLPEEGLKFMVYLQKENIIDESGMPKERFSAEFPKEGPSILRIQQVVRGDSAAYFCASSPGTELYEQYFGPGTRLTVT.

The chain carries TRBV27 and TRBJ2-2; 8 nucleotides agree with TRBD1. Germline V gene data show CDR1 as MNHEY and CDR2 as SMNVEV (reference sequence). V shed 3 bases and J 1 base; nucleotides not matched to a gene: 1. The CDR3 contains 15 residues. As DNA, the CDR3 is TGTGCCAGCAGTTTCGGGACAGGGAACACCGGGGAGCTGTTTTTT. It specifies CASSFGTGNTGELFF.

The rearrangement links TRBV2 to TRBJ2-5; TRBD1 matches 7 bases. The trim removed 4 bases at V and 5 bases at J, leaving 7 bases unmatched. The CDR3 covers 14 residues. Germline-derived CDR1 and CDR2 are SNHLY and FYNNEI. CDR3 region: CASSGQGLRETQYF. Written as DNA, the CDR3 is TGTGCCAGCAGTGGACAGGGTCTCCGCGAGACCCAGTACTTC.

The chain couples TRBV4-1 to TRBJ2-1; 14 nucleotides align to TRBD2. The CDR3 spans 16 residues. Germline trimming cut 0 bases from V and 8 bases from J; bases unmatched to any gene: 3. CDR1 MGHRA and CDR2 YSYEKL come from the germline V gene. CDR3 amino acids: CASSQEGLAGVDEQFF. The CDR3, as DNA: TGCGCCAGCAGCCAAGAGGGACTAGCGGGAGTAGATGAGCAGTTCTTC.

CDR3: CASSIGETYGYTF. The CDR3 bases are TGCGCCAGCAGCATAGGGGAGACCTATGGCTACACCTTC. J is TRBJ1-2 and V is TRBV5-1, with D maybe TRBD1 (5 bases). This CDR3 region has 13 residues. CDR1 and CDR2 (germline): SGHRS, YFSETQ. The germline V and J ends were trimmed by 4 bases and 4 bases, with 11 bases remaining between them.